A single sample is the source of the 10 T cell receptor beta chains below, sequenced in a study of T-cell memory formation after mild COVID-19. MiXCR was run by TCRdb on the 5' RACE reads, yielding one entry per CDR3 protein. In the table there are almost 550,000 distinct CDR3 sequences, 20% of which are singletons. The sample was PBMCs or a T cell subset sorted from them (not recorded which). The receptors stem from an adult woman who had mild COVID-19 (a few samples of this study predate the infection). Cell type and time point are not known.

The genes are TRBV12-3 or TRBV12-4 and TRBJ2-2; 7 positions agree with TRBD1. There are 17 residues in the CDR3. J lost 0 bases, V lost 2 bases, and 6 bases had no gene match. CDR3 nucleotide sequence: TGTGCCAGCAGTTTAAGTTCGGACAGGCCGAACACCGGGGAGCTGTTTTTT. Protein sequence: CASSLSSDRPNTGELFF.

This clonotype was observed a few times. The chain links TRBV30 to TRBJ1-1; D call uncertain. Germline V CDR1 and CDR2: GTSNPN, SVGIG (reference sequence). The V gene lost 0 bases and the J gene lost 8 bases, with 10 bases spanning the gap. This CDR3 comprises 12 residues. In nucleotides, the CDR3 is TGTGCCTGGAGTGTAGGTCCCGGCGAAGCTTTCTTT. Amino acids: CAWSVGPGEAFF.

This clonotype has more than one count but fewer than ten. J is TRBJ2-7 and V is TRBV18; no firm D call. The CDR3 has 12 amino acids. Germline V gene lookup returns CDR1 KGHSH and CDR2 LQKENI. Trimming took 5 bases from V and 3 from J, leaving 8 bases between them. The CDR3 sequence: CASSENSYEQYF. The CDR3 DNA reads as TGTGCCAGCTCAGAGAATAGCTACGAGCAGTACTTC.

CDR3 bases: TGTGCCAGCAGTTACTCGCCGACTAGCTTGGGCAATGAGCAGTTCTTC. Encoded protein: CASSYSPTSLGNEQFF. The chain couples TRBV6-6 to TRBJ2-1; 7 positions agree with TRBD2. Trimming took 0 bases from V and 6 from J; bases not matched to a gene: 8. The CDR3 loop spans 16 amino acids. In germline, CDR1 is MNHNY, CDR2 SVGAGI (reference sequence).

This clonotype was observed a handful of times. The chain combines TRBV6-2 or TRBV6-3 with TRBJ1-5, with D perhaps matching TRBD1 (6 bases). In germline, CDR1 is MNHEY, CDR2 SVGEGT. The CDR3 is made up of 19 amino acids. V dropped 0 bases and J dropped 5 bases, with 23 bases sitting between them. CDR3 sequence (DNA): TGTGCCAGCAGTTACTCGAGAGTCACAGGGATTCGGCAAGATCAGCCCCAGCATTTT. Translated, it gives CASSYSRVTGIRQDQPQHF.

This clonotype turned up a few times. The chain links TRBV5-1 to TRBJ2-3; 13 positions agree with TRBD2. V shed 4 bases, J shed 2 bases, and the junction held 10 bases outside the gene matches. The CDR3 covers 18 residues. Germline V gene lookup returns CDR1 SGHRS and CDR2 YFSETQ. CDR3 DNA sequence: TGCGCCAGCAGCCCGGGTGGGGGACTAGCGGGGTCCACAGATACGCAGTATTTT. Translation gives CASSPGGGLAGSTDTQYF.

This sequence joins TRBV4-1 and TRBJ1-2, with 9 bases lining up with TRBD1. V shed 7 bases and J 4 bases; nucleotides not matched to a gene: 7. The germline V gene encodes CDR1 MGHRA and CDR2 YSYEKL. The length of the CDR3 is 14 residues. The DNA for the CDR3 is TGCGCCAGCACCAGGGACAGGGTGTTCTATGGCTACACCTTC. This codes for CASTRDRVFYGYTF.

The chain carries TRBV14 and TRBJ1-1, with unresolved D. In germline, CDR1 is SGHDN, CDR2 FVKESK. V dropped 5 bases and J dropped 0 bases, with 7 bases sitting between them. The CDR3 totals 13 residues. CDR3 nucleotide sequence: TGTGCCAGCAGCGGACGGTTGAACACTGAAGCTTTCTTT. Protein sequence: CASSGRLNTEAFF. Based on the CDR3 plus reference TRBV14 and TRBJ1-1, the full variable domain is EAGVTQFPSHSVIEKGQTVTLRCDPISGHDNLYWYRRVMGKEIKFLLHFVKESKQDESGMPNNRFLAERTGGTYSTLKVQPAELEDSGVYFCASSGRLNTEAFFGQGTRLTVV.

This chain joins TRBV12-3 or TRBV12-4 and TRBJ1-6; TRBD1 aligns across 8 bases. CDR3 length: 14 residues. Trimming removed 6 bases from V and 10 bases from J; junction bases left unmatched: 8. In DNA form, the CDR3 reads TGTGCCAGCAGCGAAGGACAGGGCGTCTCACCCCTCCACTTT. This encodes CASSEGQGVSPLHF.

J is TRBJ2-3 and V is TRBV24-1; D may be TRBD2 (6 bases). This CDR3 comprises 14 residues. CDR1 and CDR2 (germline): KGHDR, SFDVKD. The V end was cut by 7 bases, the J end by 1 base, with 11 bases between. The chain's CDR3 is CATRGGPGTDTQYF. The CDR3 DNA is TGTGCCACCAGAGGAGGGCCTGGCACAGATACGCAGTATTTT.